These T cell receptor beta chains were read from a single sample in a study of radiotherapy plus CTLA-4 blockade in lung cancer. Repertoires were generated with immunoSEQ multiplex PCR, while TCRdb's copy carries only in-frame clones and drops some. The sample yields tens of thousands of clones, more than 85% seen once. Material: peripheral blood, obtained from a patient treated with radiotherapy plus ipilimumab. Receptors were obtained from a human donor with non-small cell lung cancer that progressed on radiotherapy plus ipilimumab. Both conserved end residues are part of each CDR3. D genes are given only for firm matches. Where a row states a size, it is once, few, many or the class of an expanded clone; other rows omit it.

V gene	J gene	D gene	clone size	CDR3 DNA	CDR3 protein
TRBV5-6	TRBJ1-3	NA	NA	TGTGCCAGCAGCTTGCGACTCAAAGCCTCTGGAAACACCATATATTTT	CASSLRLKASGNTIYF
TRBV2	TRBJ1-4	NA	NA	TGTGCCAGCAGAAGGGATAGTGAAAAACTGTTTTTT	CASRRDSEKLFF
TRBV7-2	TRBJ1-6	NA	NA	TGTGCCAGCAGCTTTACAGGGTACAATTCACCCCTCCACTTT	CASSFTGYNSPLHF
TRBV7-6	TRBJ1-4	NA	NA	TGTGCCAGCAGCTCGAGAACAGGGTCTAATGAAAAACTGTTTTTT	CASSSRTGSNEKLFF
TRBV5-1	TRBJ2-7	NA	NA	TGCGCCAGCAGCTTGGCGGGGACGGAGCAGTACTTC	CASSLAGTEQYF
TRBV9	TRBJ2-1	NA	NA	TGTGCCAGCAGCGTAGGGGGCACCTACAATGAGCAGTTCTTC	CASSVGGTYNEQFF
TRBV4-1	TRBJ1-1	TRBD1	NA	TGCGCCAGCAGTCCACAGGGGGCGGTAAGCACTGAAGCTTTCTTT	CASSPQGAVSTEAFF
TRBV9	TRBJ2-1	TRBD2	NA	TGTGCCAGCAGCCCAACTAGCGGGGGGTTTTCCTACAATGAGCAGTTCTTC	CASSPTSGGFSYNEQFF
TRBV7-2	TRBJ2-5	NA	NA	TGTGCCAGCAGCGCCAATCCGGGCTTACAAGAGACCCAGTACTTC	CASSANPGLQETQYF
TRBV5-6	TRBJ1-1	NA	NA	TGTGCCAGCAGCCCAGAGGGTATTTCGAACACTGAAGCTTTCTTT	CASSPEGISNTEAFF
TRBV4-2	TRBJ2-7	NA	NA	TGTGCCAGCAGCCAAGATGGCGGTACAACCCACTTCTCCTACGAGCAGTACTTC	CASSQDGGTTHFSYEQYF
TRBV28	TRBJ1-2	TRBD1	NA	TGTGCCAGCACCACGACAGGGCACGGCTACACCTTC	CASTTTGHGYTF
TRBV14	TRBJ1-2	NA	NA	TGTGCCAGCAGCGACCGGGCCATCTATGGCTACACCTTC	CASSDRAIYGYTF
TRBV25-1	TRBJ1-1	NA	NA	TGTGCCAGCAGTCACGGACGTGACACTGAAGCTTTCTTT	CASSHGRDTEAFF
TRBV19	TRBJ1-2	TRBD1	NA	TGTGCCAGTAGTAAGGACAGGGGCGCCTATGGCTACACCTTC	CASSKDRGAYGYTF
TRBV12-5	TRBJ1-4	NA	NA	TGTGCTAGTGGTTTGGACATCGATAATGAAAAACTGTTTTTT	CASGLDIDNEKLFF
TRBV11-1	TRBJ2-5	NA	NA	TGTGCCAGCAGCTTAGGGCAGGGTTCCGGGGAGACCCAGTACTTC	CASSLGQGSGETQYF
TRBV4-2	TRBJ2-2	NA	NA	TGTGCCAGCGAGGGGAGCACCGGGGAGCTGTTTTTT	CASEGSTGELFF
TRBV15	TRBJ2-7	TRBD2	NA	TGTGCCACCAGCAACCGGGGACTAGCAGGCTACGAGCAGTACTTC	CATSNRGLAGYEQYF
TRBV7-7	TRBJ2-3	NA	NA	TGTGCTAGCAGCTTCTCTCTAGGCACAGATACGCAGTATTTT	CASSFSLGTDTQYF
TRBV18	TRBJ1-4	NA	NA	TGTGCCAGCTCACCAACTAGGAGGGCGCCGGGTGCAACTAATGAAAAACTGTTTTTT	CASSPTRRAPGATNEKLFF
TRBV29-1	TRBJ2-6	NA	NA	TGCAGCGTTGGTCTTCCGAATGGGGCCAACGTCCTGACTTTC	CSVGLPNGANVLTF
TRBV6-5	TRBJ2-7	NA	NA	TGTGCCAGCACCCCGCGGGCTGGGGGATTCTACGAGCAGTACTTC	CASTPRAGGFYEQYF
TRBV18	TRBJ2-7	NA	NA	TGTGCCAGCTCACCACCAGTTGGGACACCTTCCTACGAGCAGTACTTC	CASSPPVGTPSYEQYF
TRBV9	TRBJ2-5	NA	NA	TGTGCCAGCAGCGTAGCACTAGGGTACCAAGAGACCCAGTACTTC	CASSVALGYQETQYF
TRBV5-6	TRBJ2-7	NA	NA	TGTGCCAGCAGCTTGAGTGCCCTATACGAGCAGTACTTC	CASSLSALYEQYF
TRBV5-1	TRBJ2-1	TRBD2	NA	TGCGCCAGCAGCGCCCGGACTAGCGGGGTCTACAATGAGCAGTTCTTC	CASSARTSGVYNEQFF
TRBV5-1	TRBJ2-1	TRBD2	NA	TGCGCCAGCAGCGACGGGACTAGCGGACACAATGAGCAGTTCTTC	CASSDGTSGHNEQFF
TRBV29-1	TRBJ2-5	TRBD2	NA	TGCAGCGTTGAAGGGACTAGCGTCGAGACCCAGTACTTC	CSVEGTSVETQYF
TRBV19	TRBJ1-1	NA	NA	TGTGCCAGTAGTATTATTCAGGGTGAAGCTTTCTTT	CASSIIQGEAFF
TRBV5-6	TRBJ2-1	NA	once	TGTGCCAGCAGCCGAGGGCCAGAAACCTACAATGAGCAGTTCTTC	CASSRGPETYNEQFF
TRBV9	TRBJ2-2	NA	NA	TGTGCCAGCAGCACTGGACAGCTTAACACCGGGGAGCTGTTTTTT	CASSTGQLNTGELFF
TRBV7-3	TRBJ1-2	TRBD1	NA	TGTGCCAGCAGCTTCCACGGGACAGGGGATGGCTACACCTTC	CASSFHGTGDGYTF
TRBV30	TRBJ2-7	TRBD1	NA	TGTGCCTGGAGGACAGGGCCCTACGAGCAGTACTTC	CAWRTGPYEQYF
TRBV19	TRBJ1-2	TRBD1	NA	TGTGCCACTACCGAGGGACAGGGCTATGGCTACACCTTC	CATTEGQGYGYTF
TRBV11-1	TRBJ2-3	NA	NA	TGTGCCAGCAGCTTAGCGGAACGTTTTGGAGATACGCAGTATTTT	CASSLAERFGDTQYF
TRBV28	TRBJ1-1	NA	NA	TGTGCCAGCAGTACCTTCGGGACAATCGGCACTGAAGCTTTCTTT	CASSTFGTIGTEAFF
TRBV9	TRBJ1-1	TRBD1	NA	TGTGCCAGCAGCCCTCCAGGGGGCACTGAAGCTTTCTTT	CASSPPGGTEAFF
TRBV6-5	TRBJ1-2	TRBD1	NA	TGTGCCAGCAGTCAAGACAGGGTTGCCTATGGCTACACCTTC	CASSQDRVAYGYTF
TRBV6-1	TRBJ1-4	TRBD1	NA	TGTGCCAGCAGTTCGACAGGGGTGACTAATGAAAAACTGTTTTTT	CASSSTGVTNEKLFF